This T cell receptor (beta chain) derives from a study of T cell changes during pregnancy in multiple sclerosis. The germline V gene encodes CDR1 LNHDA and CDR2 SQIVND (reference sequence). Trimming pared 11 bases from V and 2 bases from J, leaving 12 bases between. This CDR3 has 13 amino acids. TCRdb keeps only in-frame clones here, not all; method: immunoSEQ multiplex PCR. The sample consists of roughly 100,000 clones, less than 95% of them appearing once. The sequence was collected from a female donor in good health, enrolled as a control in a pregnancy study. The J gene is TRBJ2-2, the V gene TRBV19; D might be TRBD2 (5 bases). The sample consisted of peripheral blood, taken in the second trimester of pregnancy. The CDR3 protein is CAARDTNTGELFF. CDR3 in DNA: TGTGCCGCGAGGGATACTAACACCGGGGAGCTGTTTTTT.